This is a list of T cell receptor beta chains from one sample in a study of T-cell reconstitution after alpha-beta-depleted transplantation in children. MiXCR, run by TCRdb on the PCR reads, gives a single entry per CDR3 protein. Among some 300,000 distinct CDR3 sequences listed, over 7.5% were seen once. Sequenced material: peripheral blood, taken 360 days after TCRalphabeta/CD19-depleted stem cell transplant. All receptors derive from a female patient aged 2 to 10 who had a stem cell transplant for Fanconi anemia, so the T cells may come from the graft donor. The CDR3 runs from the conserved cysteine through the conserved F or W. The D gene is left open where the match is weak. Part of the rows lack a size; the others show once, few, many or a class for expanded clones.

J gene: TRBJ2-1
clone size: .
V gene: TRBV11-2
D gene: TRBD2
CDR3 DNA: TGTGCCAGCAGCTTAACTAGGGGACTAGCGGGGGGCAATGAGCAGTTCTTC
CDR3 protein: CASSLTRGLAGGNEQFF

J gene: TRBJ2-3
clone size: many
V gene: TRBV7-8
D gene: TRBD2
CDR3 DNA: TGTGCCAGCAGCTTAGTGCGGGGGAGCGGTTGGACGCAGTATTTT
CDR3 protein: CASSLVRGSGWTQYF

J gene: TRBJ2-1
clone size: .
V gene: TRBV15
D gene: .
CDR3 DNA: TGTGCCACCACCGCGCGCTACAGCGCTGAGCAGTTCTTC
CDR3 protein: CATTARYSAEQFF

J gene: TRBJ2-5
clone size: .
V gene: TRBV28
D gene: TRBD1
CDR3 DNA: TGTGCCACCACGACAGGGCCGACGGAGACCCAGTACTTC
CDR3 protein: CATTTGPTETQYF

J gene: TRBJ2-1
clone size: many
V gene: TRBV29-1
D gene: .
CDR3 DNA: TGCAGCGCCAAAAGGGGGGAGGGTGAGCAGTTCTTC
CDR3 protein: CSAKRGEGEQFF

J gene: TRBJ1-6
clone size: .
V gene: TRBV7-3
D gene: .
CDR3 DNA: TGTGCCAGCAGCTCCCAGGCCAGGGCCTATAATTCACCCCTCCACTTT
CDR3 protein: CASSSQARAYNSPLHF

J gene: TRBJ1-6
clone size: many
V gene: TRBV12-3/TRBV12-4
D gene: .
CDR3 DNA: TGTGCCAGCAGTTTCGGGGAAGGGGATTCACCCCTCCACTTT
CDR3 protein: CASSFGEGDSPLHF

J gene: TRBJ2-2
clone size: few
V gene: TRBV9
D gene: TRBD2
CDR3 DNA: TGTGCCAGCAGCTTAGCGGGGGGTTACACCGGGGAGCTGTTTTTT
CDR3 protein: CASSLAGGYTGELFF

J gene: TRBJ2-2
clone size: once
V gene: TRBV2
D gene: .
CDR3 DNA: TGTGCCAGCAGTGAGCGTTGGGGAACCACCGGGGAGCTGTTTTTT
CDR3 protein: CASSERWGTTGELFF

J gene: TRBJ1-4
clone size: .
V gene: TRBV30
D gene: .
CDR3 DNA: TGTGCCTGGAGCCCACTGGCGCGAGAAGAAAAACTGTTTTTT
CDR3 protein: CAWSPLAREEKLFF

J gene: TRBJ1-1
clone size: .
V gene: TRBV6-5
D gene: TRBD1
CDR3 DNA: TGTGCCAGCAGCGTGACAGGGTCAGAAGCTTTCTTT
CDR3 protein: CASSVTGSEAFF

J gene: TRBJ1-5
clone size: many
V gene: TRBV28
D gene: .
CDR3 DNA: TGTGCCAGCAGTCTGACAGATAGCAATCAGCCCCAGCATTTT
CDR3 protein: CASSLTDSNQPQHF

J gene: TRBJ2-2
clone size: many
V gene: TRBV20-1
D gene: .
CDR3 DNA: TGCAGTGCTAGGGCCCGTCATCTTGCGAACACCGGGGAGCTGTTTTTT
CDR3 protein: CSARARHLANTGELFF

J gene: TRBJ2-3
clone size: few
V gene: TRBV5-6
D gene: TRBD1
CDR3 DNA: TGTGCCAGCAGCTTCTACACCAGGGGGGATACGCAGTATTTT
CDR3 protein: CASSFYTRGDTQYF

J gene: TRBJ1-2
clone size: many
V gene: TRBV5-1
D gene: TRBD1
CDR3 DNA: TGCGCCAGCAGCGAAGGACAGGGCTTCTATGGCTACACCTTC
CDR3 protein: CASSEGQGFYGYTF

J gene: TRBJ2-7
clone size: many
V gene: TRBV3-1
D gene: .
CDR3 DNA: TGTGCCAGCAGCCCGACTAGCTCCTACGAGCAGTACTTC
CDR3 protein: CASSPTSSYEQYF